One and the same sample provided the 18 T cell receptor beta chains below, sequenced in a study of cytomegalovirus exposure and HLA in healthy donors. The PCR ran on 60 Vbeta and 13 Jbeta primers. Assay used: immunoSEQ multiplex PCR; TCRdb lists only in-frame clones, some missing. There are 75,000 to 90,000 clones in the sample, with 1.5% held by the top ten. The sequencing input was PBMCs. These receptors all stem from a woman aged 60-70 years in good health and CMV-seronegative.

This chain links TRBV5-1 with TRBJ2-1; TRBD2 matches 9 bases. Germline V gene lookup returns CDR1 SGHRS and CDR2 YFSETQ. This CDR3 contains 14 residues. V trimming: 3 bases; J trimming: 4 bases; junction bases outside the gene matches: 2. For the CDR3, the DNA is TGCGCCAGCAGCTCGCGGGAGGGTTACAATGAGCAGTTCTTC. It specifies CASSSREGYNEQFF. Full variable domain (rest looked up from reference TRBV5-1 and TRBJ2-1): KAGVTQTPRYLIKTRGQQVTLSCSPISGHRSVSWYQQTPGQGLQFLFEYFSETQRNKGNFPGRFSGRQFSNSRSEMNVSTLELGDSALYLCASSSREGYNEQFFGPGTRLTVL.

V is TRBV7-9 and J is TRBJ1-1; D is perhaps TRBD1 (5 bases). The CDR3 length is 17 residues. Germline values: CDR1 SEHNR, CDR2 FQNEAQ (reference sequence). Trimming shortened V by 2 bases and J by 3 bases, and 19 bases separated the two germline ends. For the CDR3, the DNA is TGTGCCAGCAGCTTATCGCCGGGACTGACAGACGACACTGAAGCTTTCTTT. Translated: CASSLSPGLTDDTEAFF.

CDR3 DNA: TGTGCCAGCAGCTTGGCAGCGGGAGGTTTCGGCGAGCAGTACTTC. Amino acids: CASSLAAGGFGEQYF. This chain connects TRBV5-4 to TRBJ2-7, with 9 positions matching TRBD2. With 0 bases clipped from V and 6 bases from J, the junction kept 7 bases outside the gene matches. CDR1 is SGHNT and CDR2 is YYREEE in the germline V gene (reference sequence). CDR3 length: 15 amino acids.

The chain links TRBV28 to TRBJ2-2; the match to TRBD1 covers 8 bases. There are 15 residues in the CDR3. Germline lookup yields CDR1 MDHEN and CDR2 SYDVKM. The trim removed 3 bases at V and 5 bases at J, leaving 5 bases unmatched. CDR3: CASSLAGGGTGELFF. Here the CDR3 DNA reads TGTGCCAGCAGTTTGGCAGGGGGCGGGACCGGGGAGCTGTTTTTT.

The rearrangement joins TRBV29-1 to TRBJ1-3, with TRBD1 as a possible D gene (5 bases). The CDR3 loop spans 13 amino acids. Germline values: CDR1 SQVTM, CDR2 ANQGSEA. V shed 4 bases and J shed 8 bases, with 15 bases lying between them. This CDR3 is CSVGQGSWDTIYF. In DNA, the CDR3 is TGCAGCGTTGGTCAGGGAAGTTGGGACACCATATATTTT.

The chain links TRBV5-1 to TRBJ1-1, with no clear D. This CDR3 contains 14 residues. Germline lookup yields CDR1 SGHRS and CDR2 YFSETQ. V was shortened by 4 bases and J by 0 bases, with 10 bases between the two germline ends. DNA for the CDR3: TGCGCCAGCAGCGAAAACACGATGAACACTGAAGCTTTCTTT. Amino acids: CASSENTMNTEAFF. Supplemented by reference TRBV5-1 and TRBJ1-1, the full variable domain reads KAGVTQTPRYLIKTRGQQVTLSCSPISGHRSVSWYQQTPGQGLQFLFEYFSETQRNKGNFPGRFSGRQFSNSRSEMNVSTLELGDSALYLCASSENTMNTEAFFGQGTRLTVV.

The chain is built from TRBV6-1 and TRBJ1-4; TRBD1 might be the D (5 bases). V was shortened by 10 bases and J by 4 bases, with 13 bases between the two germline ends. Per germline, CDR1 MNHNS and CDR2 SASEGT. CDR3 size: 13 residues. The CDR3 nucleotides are TGTGCCACCCGACAGAATAGTAATGAAAAACTGTTTTTT. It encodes CATRQNSNEKLFF.

CDR3 region: CASSYQPSGYNEQFF. CDR3 nucleotide sequence: TGTGCCAGCAGTTACCAGCCTAGCGGTTACAATGAGCAGTTCTTC. The V gene is TRBV6-5, the J gene TRBJ2-1; 7 bases match TRBD2. CDR1 and CDR2 from the germline V gene are MNHEY and SVGAGI. J gave up 4 bases and V 2 bases, and 5 bases lay outside the gene matches. This CDR3 comprises 15 residues.

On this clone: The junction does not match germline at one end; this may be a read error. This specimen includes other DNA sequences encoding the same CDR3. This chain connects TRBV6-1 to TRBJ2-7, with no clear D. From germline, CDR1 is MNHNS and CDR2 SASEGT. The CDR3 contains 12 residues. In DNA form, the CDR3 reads TGCGCCAGCAGTGAATCCGGCGGCGAGCAGTACTTC. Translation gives CASSESGGEQYF.

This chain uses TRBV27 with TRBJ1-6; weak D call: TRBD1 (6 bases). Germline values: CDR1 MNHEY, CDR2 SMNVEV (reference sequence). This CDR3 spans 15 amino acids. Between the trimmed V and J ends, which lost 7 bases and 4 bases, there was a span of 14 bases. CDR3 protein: CASKQTGFYNSPLHF. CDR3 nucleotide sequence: TGTGCCAGCAAGCAGACAGGCTTTTATAATTCACCCCTCCACTTT.

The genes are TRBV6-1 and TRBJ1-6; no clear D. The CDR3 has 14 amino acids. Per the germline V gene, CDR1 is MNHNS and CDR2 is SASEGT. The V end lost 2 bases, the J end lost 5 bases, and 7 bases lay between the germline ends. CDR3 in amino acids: CASSEWPDNSPLHF. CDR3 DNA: TGTGCCAGCAGTGAATGGCCAGATAATTCACCCCTCCACTTT.

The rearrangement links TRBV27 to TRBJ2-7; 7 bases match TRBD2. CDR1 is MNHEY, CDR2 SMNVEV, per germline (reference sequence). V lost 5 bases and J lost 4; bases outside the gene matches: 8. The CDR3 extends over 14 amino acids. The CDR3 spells CASSRAGPEYEQYF. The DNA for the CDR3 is TGTGCCAGCAGTAGAGCGGGACCCGAGTACGAGCAGTACTTC.

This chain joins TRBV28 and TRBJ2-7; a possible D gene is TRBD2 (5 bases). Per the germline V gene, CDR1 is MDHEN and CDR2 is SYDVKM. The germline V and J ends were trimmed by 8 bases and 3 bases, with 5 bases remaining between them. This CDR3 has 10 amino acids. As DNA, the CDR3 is TGTGCCAGCGGGAGCTACGAGCAGTACTTC. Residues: CASGSYEQYF. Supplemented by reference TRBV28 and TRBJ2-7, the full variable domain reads DVKVTQSSRYLVKRTGEKVFLECVQDMDHENMFWYRQDPGLGLRLIYFSYDVKMKEKGDIPEGYSVSREKKERFSLILESASTNQTSMYLCASGSYEQYFGPGTRLTVT.

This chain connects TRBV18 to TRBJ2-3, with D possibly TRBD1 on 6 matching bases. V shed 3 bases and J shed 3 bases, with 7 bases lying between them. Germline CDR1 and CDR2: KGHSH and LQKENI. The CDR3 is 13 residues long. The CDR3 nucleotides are TGTGCCAGCTCACCCACAGGGACAGATACGCAGTATTTT. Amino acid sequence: CASSPTGTDTQYF.

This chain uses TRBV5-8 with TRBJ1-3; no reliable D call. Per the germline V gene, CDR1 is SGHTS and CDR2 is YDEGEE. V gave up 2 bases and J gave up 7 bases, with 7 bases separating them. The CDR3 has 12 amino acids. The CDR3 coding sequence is TGTGCCAGCAGCTTTCTCGCGAACACCATATATTTT. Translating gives CASSFLANTIYF.

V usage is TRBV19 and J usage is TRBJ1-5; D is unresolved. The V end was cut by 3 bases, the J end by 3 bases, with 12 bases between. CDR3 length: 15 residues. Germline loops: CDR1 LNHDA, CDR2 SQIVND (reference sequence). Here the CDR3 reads CASSIVAGHNQPQHF. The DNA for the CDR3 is TGTGCCAGTAGTATCGTGGCAGGCCACAATCAGCCCCAGCATTTT.

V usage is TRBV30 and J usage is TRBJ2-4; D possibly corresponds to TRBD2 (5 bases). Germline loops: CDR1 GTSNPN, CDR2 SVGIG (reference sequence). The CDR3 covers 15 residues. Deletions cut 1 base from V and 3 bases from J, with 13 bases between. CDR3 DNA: TGTGCCTGGAGTGCTACTAGTCTCGGCAAAAACATTCAGTACTTC. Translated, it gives CAWSATSLGKNIQYF.

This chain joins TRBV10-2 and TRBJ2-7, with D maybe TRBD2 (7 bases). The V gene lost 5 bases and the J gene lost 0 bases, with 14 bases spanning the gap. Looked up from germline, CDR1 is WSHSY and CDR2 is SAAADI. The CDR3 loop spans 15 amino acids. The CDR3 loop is CASSSGGGFSYEQYF. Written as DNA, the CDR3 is TGCGCCAGCAGTTCGGGGGGCGGGTTCTCCTACGAGCAGTACTTC.